This record covers a single TCR beta chain. Its binding antigen is unknown. No base qualities exist here, and no much larger clone lies one base off it. Receptor amplification or capture employed the immunoSEQ multiplex PCR assay. For the multiplex PCR, a mixture combining 60 forward primers for TCR Vbeta segments and 13 reverse primers for TCR Jbeta segments was used. The CDR3 region of rearranged TCR beta genes was amplified from genomic DNA with a multiplex PCR assay. Amplified TCR beta libraries were sequenced as 87-base-pair reads on the Illumina HiSeq System. Per the authors' processing: A later analysis tallied 80 million to 95 million unique TCR beta chains across the 666 repertoires, and about 12 million of those chains were shared by two or more donors. Raw reads were error-corrected and collapsed into unique sequences by a nearest-neighbor algorithm in which closely related sequences were merged to remove PCR and sequencing errors. CDR3 sequences were aligned to IMGT reference sequences to assign V, D and J gene segments. For a sequence to be retained, a match of at least six nucleotides to both a V gene segment and a J gene segment was required. Rearrangements were classified as productive when the CDR3 lacked stop codons and remained in frame with V and J, and all other rearrangements were classified as non-productive. CDR3 was defined by IMGT convention, running from the second conserved V-encoded cysteine to the conserved J-encoded phenylalanine. Sequences without an unambiguous match to a single V gene segment were excluded from the earlier analysis of about 600 of the donors. An earlier analysis of under 750 of the donors called V segments functional above 56.7% productive rearrangements and segregating when the between-donor standard deviation exceeded 5%. To diagnose cytomegalovirus status from the catalog of TCR beta chain sequences, a statistical classification framework was built. V and J gene assignment, in a later analysis, came from comparing TCR nucleotide sequences with IMGT/GENE-DB human TR gene sequences. The TCRdist pipeline was used in a later analysis to assign CDR3 sequences and most-parsimonious VDJ recombination scenarios. A later analysis defined each TCR beta chain by its CDR3 amino acid sequence plus V-gene family, and excluded reads lacking a unique V-gene family. As a way to deal with suspected cross-contamination and a sequencing artifact, a later analysis dropped roughly 620 nucleotide sequences that were highly shared and had low generation probability. In a later analysis, a clonal expansion index for each public chain was calculated from normalized within-repertoire ranks of inferred template counts. A later analysis computed generation probabilities with a VDJ recombination model fitted to out-of-frame rearrangements, and checked the results against IGoR. A later analysis scored TCR-TCR, TCR-HLA and TCR-CMV co-occurrence with hypergeometric tests, applying a repertoire-size bias correction to TCR pairs. In a later analysis, false discovery rates were estimated by permuting HLA or CMV assignments 20 times. In a later analysis, co-occurring TCRs were grouped using DBSCAN, with TCRdist sequence similarity added in when clustering inside HLA-allele-positive subsets. Repertoires with fewer than 30,000 or more than 120,000 public chains were left out of co-occurrence clustering, as were five repertoires with anomalous nucleotide sharing. This is the immuneACCESS table as TCRdb keeps it, with only in-frame sequences that have V and J called. A part of the clones is gone; compared with another copy, unresolved V genes explain less than half, and the rest is unexplained. D and trimming come from the DNA, and the V and J calls and clone size come from that table. This sample is represented by approximately 190,000 clones; roughly 87% of them were singletons. The ten largest clones take up around 0.99% of the sample.

This sample was taken from a study of cytomegalovirus exposure and HLA in healthy donors (dated by TCRdb to 2017 to 2019). For the wider study: According to an earlier analysis of around 600 of the donors, about 179 million T cells yielded some 120 million unique TCR beta sequences and roughly 280 Gb of sequence data. Because of strong linkage in the cohort, roughly five DR-DQ haplotypes were treated as single units for association and clustering. Among the roughly 390 genotyped donors, approximately 76% belonged to the genetic ancestry cluster associated with self-reported Caucasian donors. Typing coverage differed by locus: A, B, C, DRB1 and DQB1 were typed in about 629-630 donors, DQA1 in 500 to 550, DPA1 in some 600, and DPB1 in 472. The study aimed to test whether cataloging public T cell receptors could reveal signatures of past pathogen exposure. Besides the first cohort of 666 subjects, a separate validation cohort made up of 120 different subjects was used. A later analysis re-examined previously published TCR beta repertoires from about 700 donors and added high-resolution HLA genotyping to investigate patterns of TCR occurrence. Donor age, sex, ethnicity and CMV serostatus were collected together with the repertoire data. To decide whether each TCR beta V gene segment behaved as functional or pseudogenic, an earlier analysis of approximately 600 of the donors relied on high-throughput TCR beta sequencing. All discovery cohort repertoires had been generated on a single sequencing platform. Among a few hundred genotyped donors of the cohort, an average of approximately 230,000 unique TCR beta nucleotide sequences were sequenced per donor, roughly a sixth of them non-productive. HLA typing covered class I and class II loci at four-digit resolution. High-throughput TCR immunosequencing, statistical association of individual TCRs with disease status, and machine learning were combined to predict cytomegalovirus infection status. A later genetic analysis took genome-wide SNP genotypes for 398 of the 666 donors and used that subset as a discovery cohort. The study used immunosequencing to profile the T cell repertoires of some 600 subjects and linked those repertoires to cytomegalovirus serostatus. An early release covering 550 to 700 HLA-typed donors comprised about 320 gigabases of sequencing data and tens of millions of unique TCR sequences. The later analysis used no new phenotypic data to find candidate immune exposures, relying instead on TCR beta sequences and their occurrence across donors. Points the paper makes about the study in general: A few of the identified cytomegalovirus-associated TCR beta chains were confirmed in vitro to be specific for cytomegalovirus antigens. According to a later analysis, TCR association rates differed among HLA loci, with DRB1 alleles showing the most associated TCRs and HLA-C alleles showing the fewest. It was suggested by the authors that the approach could potentially be generalized to other disease states and immunological phenotypes. Several of the top co-occurrence clusters appeared to be linked to parvovirus B19, influenza, CMV and Epstein-Barr virus, according to a later analysis. Linkage disequilibrium might explain the correlated functional status among segregating V segments, but an unknown experimental factor could not be ruled out. Assigning TCR associations to individual alleles was difficult when HLA alleles, especially DR and DQ, strongly co-occurred. Broadly in line with IMGT annotations, most TCR beta V segments showed up in productive rearrangements about 87% or about 30% of the time in an earlier analysis of 587 of the donors. A group of highly shared sequence variants was considered likely to be a technical artifact of the sequencing pipeline. Most TCR sequences were seen in very few donors, while some public TCRs were found in many individuals. At a false discovery rate of 0.05, a later analysis linked under 20,000 TCR beta sequences to specific HLA alleles. In a later genetic analysis, fewer N-insertions in productive TCRs were reported among donors in an Asian-associated ancestry cluster than the 666-donor mean. A total of 150 to 200 TCR beta chains were listed by the study as associated with cytomegalovirus. Presence/absence analyses assumed roughly uniform sequencing depth across donors, an assumption that may not hold. The 87-base-pair reads could not distinguish some IMGT-functional V segments, including TRBV6-2 and TRBV6-3, so those segments were excluded. For the cohort, immune exposure information was limited to CMV serostatus. Because counts were too low, more than 15 rarely observed V segments, including chromosome 9 orphons, were excluded from the earlier analysis of several hundred of the donors. Most CMV-associated TCR beta chains appeared to be HLA-restricted in a later analysis, and the HLA associations seemed to be driven largely by CMV exposure. A further reported finding was that TCR beta sequences accurately predicted the HLA-A and HLA-B alleles for most subjects in the first cohort. A later genetic analysis associated a missense DCLRE1C variant with V-gene and J-gene trimming of TCR beta chains, and an independent cohort replicated the association. This cohort had only TCR beta chains sequenced, and the lack of alpha or paired-chain data limited which features could be detected. A later analysis found that HLA-associated TCR beta chains were more clonally expanded and had lower generation probabilities than equally common non-associated chains. Cytomegalovirus status was reported to be diagnosed by the classifier with high specificity and sensitivity in both the original and validation cohorts. Because HLA typing was unavailable for some donors at each locus, only the typed subset was used in association tests.

Based on the germline V gene, the CDR1 and CDR2 sequences are SGHDT and YYEEEE. The V and J ends are trimmed by 4 bases and 2 bases, leaving 10 bases between them. Taken from cysteine to phenylalanine, the CDR3 has 14 residues. The only DNA kept is the CDR3, 42 bases in frame from the first base. The cohort consisted of approximately 690 healthy bone marrow donors. All cohort members were sampled while nominally healthy, although unrecorded immune exposures were likely present. The donor tested CMV seronegative, placing the donor among the 350 or so seronegative members of the cohort. A peripheral blood sample was collected from each donor, and TCR beta sequencing was performed on peripheral blood mononuclear cells. The Qiagen DNeasy Blood Extraction Kit was used to extract genomic DNA from the blood cell samples.

This TCR was sampled from a boy younger than 10 in good health and CMV-seronegative. The rearrangement joined TRBV5-6 to TRBJ1-3; no confident D gene assignment can be made. Sequenced sample: PBMCs. The DNA reads as follows: TGTGCCAGCAGCCCTAGTCTCGCTGGAAACACCATATATTTT. The resulting protein is CASSPSLAGNTIYF.